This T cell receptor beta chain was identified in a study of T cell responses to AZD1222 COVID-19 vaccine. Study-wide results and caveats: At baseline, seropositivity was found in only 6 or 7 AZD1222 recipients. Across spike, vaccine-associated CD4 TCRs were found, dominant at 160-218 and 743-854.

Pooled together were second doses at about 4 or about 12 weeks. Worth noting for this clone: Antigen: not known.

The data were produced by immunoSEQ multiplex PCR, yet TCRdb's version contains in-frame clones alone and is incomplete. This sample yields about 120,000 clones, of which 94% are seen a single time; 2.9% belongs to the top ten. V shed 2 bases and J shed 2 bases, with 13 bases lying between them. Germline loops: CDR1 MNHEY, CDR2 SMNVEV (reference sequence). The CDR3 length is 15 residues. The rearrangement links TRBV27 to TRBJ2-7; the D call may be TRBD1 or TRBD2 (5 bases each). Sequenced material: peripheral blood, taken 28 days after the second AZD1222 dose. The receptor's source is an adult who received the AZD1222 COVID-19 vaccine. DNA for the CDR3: TGTGCCAGCAGTTTAGAGGGGATAATGGCCTACGAGCAGTACTTC. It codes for CASSLEGIMAYEQYF.